A selection of T cell receptor beta chains follows, all from one sample in a study of T cell responses to AZD1222 COVID-19 vaccine. The method was immunoSEQ multiplex PCR; TCRdb's version includes in-frame clones alone and lacks a portion of them. The sample lists some 130,000 clones, approximately 90% occurring once. This sample comprised peripheral blood, obtained on day 0 of AZD1222 vaccination. These receptors came from an adult in good health. Each CDR3 is given with its conserved first and last residue. A D gene is named only where the DNA matches it firmly. The listing skips clone size in some rows; elsewhere it reads once, few, many or a size class.

TRBJ2-7 | NA | TRBV28 | TRBD1 | TGTGCCAGCAGCCACTCGGGACAGGGATCCTACGAGCAGTACTTC | CASSHSGQGSYEQYF
TRBJ1-1 | NA | TRBV7-6 | TRBD1 | TGTGCCAGCAGCTTAGAAGACAGGGAAAGCACTGAAGCTTTCTTT | CASSLEDRESTEAFF
TRBJ1-5 | NA | TRBV2 | NA | TGTGCCAGCAGTGGAGACAGGCTCGGGGATCAGCCCCAGCATTTT | CASSGDRLGDQPQHF
TRBJ1-3 | NA | TRBV5-1 | TRBD1 | TGCGCCAGCAGCTTGCAAGTCCAGGGGGCTACTGGAAACACCATATATTTT | CASSLQVQGATGNTIYF
TRBJ2-7 | NA | TRBV13 | NA | TGTGCCAGCAGCGCCGCTCGAAAGGAGGACCACGAGCAGTACTTC | CASSAARKEDHEQYF
TRBJ1-2 | NA | TRBV4-2 | TRBD1 | TGTGCCAGCAGCCAGACACAGGGGAACTATGGCTACACCTTC | CASSQTQGNYGYTF
TRBJ1-6 | NA | TRBV28 | NA | TGTGCCAGCAGTTCTCTAGACAGGAATTATAATTCACCCCTCCACTTT | CASSSLDRNYNSPLHF
TRBJ2-7 | once | TRBV7-2 | NA | TGTGCCAGCAGCCTCCTAACTAGGTACGAGCAGTACTTC | CASSLLTRYEQYF
TRBJ1-1 | NA | TRBV7-2 | NA | TGTGCCAGCAGCTTCACAGAGAACACTGAAGCTTTCTTT | CASSFTENTEAFF
TRBJ1-2 | NA | TRBV4-2 | NA | TGTGCCAGCAGCCAAGAAGGTTATGGCTACACCTTC | CASSQEGYGYTF
TRBJ2-5 | NA | TRBV7-6 | NA | TGTGCCAGCAGCTTAGAGTCTTACCAAGAGACCCAGTACTTC | CASSLESYQETQYF
TRBJ2-2 | NA | TRBV19 | TRBD1 | TGTGCCAGTAGTTTCCGGACAGGGGTAAACACCGGGGAGCTGTTTTTT | CASSFRTGVNTGELFF
TRBJ2-5 | NA | TRBV29-1 | TRBD2 | TGCAGCGTTGGGGCGCGGGGGAGCCTTCAAGAGACCCAGTACTTC | CSVGARGSLQETQYF
TRBJ2-2 | NA | TRBV6-5 | NA | TGTGCCAGCTCCACGCGGGGAAGTACCGGGGAGCTGTTTTTT | CASSTRGSTGELFF
TRBJ1-1 | NA | TRBV5-6 | NA | TGTGCCAGCAGCTTGATGGGCGATCATCTTCTTGAAGCTTTCTTT | CASSLMGDHLLEAFF
TRBJ1-1 | NA | TRBV30 | NA | TGTGCCTGGAGTGTACTGTGGGCCTCAGGGCCCAGGGGCACTGAAGCTTTCTTT | CAWSVLWASGPRGTEAFF
TRBJ1-6 | few | TRBV5-6 | NA | TGTGCCAGCAGCCCAAAACCGGGACGGAGCTCCTATAATTCACCCCTCCACTTT | CASSPKPGRSSYNSPLHF
TRBJ1-1 | NA | TRBV9 | TRBD1 | TGTGCCAGCAGCCTCCACCTAGGGGGCCTCAACACTGAAGCTTTCTTT | CASSLHLGGLNTEAFF
TRBJ1-6 | once | TRBV19 | NA | TGTGCCAGTACCCAACCCAACGGGGATTCACCCCTCCACTTT | CASTQPNGDSPLHF
TRBJ2-1 | NA | TRBV5-5 | TRBD2 | TGTGCCAGCAGCCAACTAGCGGGGGCCAGTCGCAATGAGCAGTTCTTC | CASSQLAGASRNEQFF
TRBJ1-3 | NA | TRBV3-1/TRBV3-2 | NA | TGTGCCAGCTCCTCGGGGAGTTACTCTGGAAACACCATATATTTT | CASSSGSYSGNTIYF
TRBJ2-3 | NA | TRBV5-1 | NA | TGCGCCAGCAGCTCCGGTAGCACAGATACGCAGTATTTT | CASSSGSTDTQYF
TRBJ1-1 | NA | TRBV6-5 | NA | TGTGCCAGCAGGCTCCACAGTAGTAACACTGAAGCTTTCTTT | CASRLHSSNTEAFF
TRBJ1-1 | once | TRBV7-2 | NA | TGTGCCAGCAGCAAGGAGGCGGACATGAACACTGAAGCTTTCTTT | CASSKEADMNTEAFF
TRBJ2-1 | NA | TRBV10-3 | TRBD2 | TGTGCCATCAGTGAGCCGGGGGGTCCGGGGAGAGAGCAGTTCTTC | CAISEPGGPGREQFF
TRBJ1-3 | NA | TRBV7-2 | NA | TGTGCCAGCAGCCCTTGGGGGGGGCTGAGCTCTGGAAACACCATATATTTT | CASSPWGGLSSGNTIYF
TRBJ1-2 | NA | TRBV15 | NA | TGTGCCACCAGCAGAGAAGGCGTCGGGGGCTACACCTTC | CATSREGVGGYTF
TRBJ2-2 | NA | TRBV18 | NA | TGTGCCAGCTCACCGGCCGCGAACACCGGGGAGCTGTTTTTT | CASSPAANTGELFF
TRBJ1-4 | NA | TRBV4-1 | NA | TGCGCCAGCAGCCAAGGGGCAGTAAATAATGAAAAACTGTTTTTT | CASSQGAVNNEKLFF
TRBJ2-1 | NA | TRBV10-3 | TRBD2 | TGTGCCATCAGACCAAGCGGGAGTCTGAACAATGAGCAGTTCTTC | CAIRPSGSLNNEQFF
TRBJ1-2 | NA | TRBV19 | NA | TGTGCCAGTAGAAAAAAACAGGGCCAGTCTATTAACTATGGCTACACCTTC | CASRKKQGQSINYGYTF
TRBJ1-2 | few | TRBV7-2 | TRBD1 | TGTGCCAGCAGCCCAACGACAGGGGTTCTGGATGGCTACACCTTC | CASSPTTGVLDGYTF